One sample yielded the 22 T cell receptor beta chains listed below, sequenced in a study of early T cells in non-severe SARS-CoV-2 infection. Each CDR3 protein gets one entry after TCRdb re-called the 5' RACE reads with MiXCR. The table records 65,000 to 70,000 distinct CDR3 sequences, over 9% of them present only once. Sequencing was carried out using whole blood. These receptors were obtained from an adult who was a healthcare worker with PCR-confirmed SARS-CoV-2 infection or an uninfected control (not recorded which).

This clonotype has at least ten counts. This chain uses TRBV10-3 with TRBJ2-3; the match to TRBD2 covers 10 bases. V shed 6 bases, J shed 1 base, and the junction held 4 bases outside the gene matches. The germline gives CDR1 ENHRY, CDR2 SYGVKD. The CDR3 contains 15 residues. The CDR3 DNA reads TGTGCCATCAGCGGGACTAGCGTAGGCACAGATACGCAGTATTTT. Translated: CAISGTSVGTDTQYF.

In its sample, this clonotype was seen many times. The rearrangement links TRBV6-1 to TRBJ1-2, with D maybe TRBD1 (5 bases). Trimming took 8 bases from V and 4 from J, leaving 17 bases between them. There are 14 residues in the CDR3. Germline V CDR1 and CDR2: MNHNS, SASEGT. CDR3 nucleotide sequence: TGTGCCAGCTATGTGTCCCTGAGGGGCTATGGCTACACCTTC. It is translated as CASYVSLRGYGYTF.

This clonotype occurred a few times. The chain has TRBV29-1 and TRBJ2-3, with D perhaps TRBD2 (7 bases). CDR3 length: 12 amino acids. Trimming cost V 8 bases and J 2 bases, with 11 bases left between them. Germline CDR1 reads SQVTM; CDR2 reads ANQGSEA. CDR3 amino acids: CSSGGPTDTQYF. Here the CDR3 DNA reads TGCAGCTCGGGGGGCCCCACAGATACGCAGTATTTT.

The gene calls are TRBV6-1 and TRBJ1-1, with no clear D. Germline V CDR1 and CDR2: MNHNS, SASEGT. Between the trimmed V and J ends, which lost 2 bases and 8 bases, there was a span of 9 bases. This CDR3 is 12 amino acids long. The CDR3 region has the DNA TGTGCCAGCAGTGAATTTCCGGGGGAAGCTTTCTTT. This translates into CASSEFPGEAFF.

This clonotype has just a few counts. The DNA of the CDR3 is TGTGCCATCAGTGATACCTACGAGCAGTACTTC. This sequence encodes CAISDTYEQYF. The V call is TRBV10-3, the J call TRBJ2-7; D gene ambiguous. The CDR3 is 11 residues long. V shed 3 bases and J shed 2 bases, with 2 bases lying between them. CDR1 ENHRY and CDR2 SYGVKD come from the germline V gene.

Only a few counts were recorded for this clonotype. This chain links TRBV20-1 with TRBJ2-3; the D is unclear. Germline CDR1 is DFQATT and CDR2 is SNEGSKA (reference sequence). The CDR3 has 11 residues. V gave up 0 bases and J gave up 4 bases, with 2 bases separating them. Written as DNA, the CDR3 is TGCAGTGCTAGAGATCCAGATACGCAGTATTTT. Protein product: CSARDPDTQYF.

V usage is TRBV25-1 and J usage is TRBJ2-1; a weak D match, TRBD2 (5 bases). Per the germline V gene, CDR1 is MGHDK and CDR2 is SYGVNS. The V and J ends lost 1 base and 5 bases respectively, with 15 bases between them. CDR3 length: 16 residues. The CDR3 DNA reads as TGTGCCAGCAGTGAATCGGACTTACCACCCGACAATGAGCAGTTCTTC. This sequence encodes CASSESDLPPDNEQFF.

This chain connects TRBV20-1 to TRBJ1-1; the D gene is possibly TRBD1 (6 bases). The germline CDR1 and CDR2 sequences are DFQATT and SNEGSKA (reference sequence). The V gene lost 1 base and the J gene lost 1 base, with 10 bases spanning the gap. The CDR3 sequence is 14 residues long. CDR3 in DNA: TGCAGTGCTAGAGGGGGGGCGGGGAACACTGAAGCTTTCTTT. Translation gives CSARGGAGNTEAFF.

The chain is built from TRBV28 and TRBJ2-5, with 8 bases matching TRBD2. V was clipped by 6 bases and J by 5 bases; unmatched bases: 8. Looked up from germline, CDR1 is MDHEN and CDR2 is SYDVKM. The length of the CDR3 is 14 residues. CDR3 sequence reads: CASRNAGGRETQYF. CDR3 nucleotides: TGTGCCAGCAGGAACGCGGGGGGCAGGGAGACCCAGTACTTC.

V and J are TRBV3-1 and TRBJ2-3, with 8 nucleotides matching TRBD1. CDR3 size: 17 residues. The germline V gene encodes CDR1 LGHDT and CDR2 YNNKEL (reference sequence). The junction had 10 bases not matched to a gene; V was cut back by 5 bases and J by 0 bases. CDR3 sequence (DNA): TGTGCCAGCAGCTTCCGGGACAGGCCCCTTAGCACAGATACGCAGTATTTT. This translates into CASSFRDRPLSTDTQYF.

This clonotype has a single count. The chain links TRBV7-8 to TRBJ2-5; no reliable D call. The CDR3 is 15 residues long. Per germline, CDR1 SGHVS and CDR2 FQNEAQ. Trimming took off 4 bases at V and 5 bases at J, with 17 bases between the two ends. CDR3 nucleotide sequence: TGTGCCAGCAGCTCGTCGGTTGGAGTGAAGGAGACCCAGTACTTC. Encoded protein: CASSSSVGVKETQYF.

The chain employs TRBV11-1 and TRBJ2-7; 8 nucleotides match TRBD1. The germline gives CDR1 SGHAT, CDR2 FQDESV (reference sequence). CDR3 length: 15 amino acids. The J segment lost 7 bases and the V segment lost 5 bases, leaving 13 bases of the junction unmatched. Here the CDR3 DNA reads TGTGCCAGCAGCCGACAGGGGCCCTCCCTTGGAGAGCAGTACTTC. It codes for CASSRQGPSLGEQYF.

In this sample, this clonotype turned up many times. The genes are TRBV11-2 and TRBJ1-1; TRBD1 aligns across 7 bases. The length of the CDR3 is 18 residues. Germline values: CDR1 SGHAT, CDR2 FQNNGV. J was trimmed by 1 base and V by 2 bases; bases with no gene match: 13. This CDR3 reads CASSLWPYRGGWNTEAFF. The CDR3 bases are TGTGCCAGCAGCTTATGGCCATACAGGGGCGGATGGAACACTGAAGCTTTCTTT.

This clonotype was seen at least ten times. CDR3 region: CASRPLAGDLDEQFF. CDR3 nucleotides: TGTGCCAGTAGACCACTAGCTGGGGATCTCGATGAGCAGTTCTTC. This chain links TRBV19 with TRBJ2-1; D possibly corresponds to TRBD2 (6 bases). Germline values: CDR1 LNHDA, CDR2 SQIVND (reference sequence). This CDR3 is 15 amino acids long. V lost 6 bases and J lost 8, with 20 bases in between.

At least ten counts were recorded for this clonotype. The genes are TRBV5-1 and TRBJ1-1; D perhaps matches TRBD1 (5 bases). CDR1 and CDR2 (germline): SGHRS, YFSETQ. The germline V and J ends were trimmed by 0 bases and 8 bases, with 11 bases remaining between them. CDR3 length: 13 amino acids. The DNA for the CDR3 is TGCGCCAGCAGCTTGGGAGGGGCGAAGGAAGCTTTCTTT. It specifies CASSLGGAKEAFF.

This clonotype was seen ten or more times. V usage is TRBV25-1 and J usage is TRBJ2-7; D gene unclear. CDR3 length equals 14 residues. Trimming shortened V by 4 bases and J by 5 bases, and 15 bases separated the two germline ends. CDR1 is MGHDK and CDR2 is SYGVNS in the germline V gene. CDR3 nucleotides: TGTGCCAGCAGTGGAAACCCGGACGTAAACGAGCAGTACTTC. Its translation is CASSGNPDVNEQYF.

This clonotype occurred a few times. The gene calls are TRBV19 and TRBJ2-1; 7 bases agree with TRBD1. The length of the CDR3 is 17 residues. V was pared by 4 bases and J by 0 bases, with 9 bases of the junction left unmatched. CDR1 and CDR2 from the germline V gene are LNHDA and SQIVND (reference sequence). The CDR3 DNA reads as TGTGCCAGTAGTACCCGGGACAGCTTCAGCTCCTACAATGAGCAGTTCTTC. It yields the protein CASSTRDSFSSYNEQFF.

At least ten counts were recorded for this clonotype. V is TRBV5-1 and J is TRBJ2-1, with 10 bases fitting TRBD2. J gave up 6 bases and V 7 bases, and 7 bases lay outside the gene matches. The CDR3 is 14 residues long. Germline V lookup: CDR1 SGHRS, CDR2 YFSETQ. CDR3 nucleotide sequence: TGCGCCAGCCTTGATGCTAGCGGGGGCAATGAGCAGTTCTTC. This encodes CASLDASGGNEQFF.

CDR3 bases: TGCAGCGAAACGACAGGGGGCACAGATACGCAGTATTTT. Translated: CSETTGGTDTQYF. V usage is TRBV29-1 and J usage is TRBJ2-3; 8 nucleotides match TRBD1. This CDR3 region has 13 residues. The trim removed 7 bases at V and 1 base at J, leaving 4 bases unmatched. Germline-derived CDR1 and CDR2 are SQVTM and ANQGSEA.

V and J are TRBV12-3 or TRBV12-4 and TRBJ1-1; 7 nucleotides match TRBD1. The CDR3 spans 14 residues. Losses at the gene ends were 2 bases for V and 6 bases for J; bases not matched to a gene: 6. The CDR3 is CASSLPLQGAEAFF. CDR3 nucleotides: TGTGCCAGCAGTTTACCCTTGCAGGGGGCTGAAGCTTTCTTT.

The gene calls are TRBV5-1 and TRBJ2-5; D is ambiguous. V was pared by 1 base and J by 2 bases, with 9 bases between. Germline lookup yields CDR1 SGHRS and CDR2 YFSETQ. CDR3 size: 14 residues. The CDR3 protein is CASSLYGRQETQYF. In DNA, the CDR3 is TGCGCCAGCAGCTTGTATGGCAGACAAGAGACCCAGTACTTC.

This chain joins TRBV13 and TRBJ2-3, with 12 bases matching TRBD2. V lost 11 bases, J lost 0 bases, and 0 bases stayed unmatched. The CDR3 is made up of 13 amino acids. Germline loops: CDR1 PRHDT, CDR2 FYEKMQ (reference sequence). The CDR3 region is CAGLAGSTDTQYF. The CDR3 DNA sequence: TGTGCCGGACTAGCGGGGAGCACAGATACGCAGTATTTT.